What follows are 17 T cell receptor beta chains derived from one specimen sequenced in a study of shared clonotypes between healthy human individuals. Assay: immunoSEQ multiplex PCR; the TCRdb copy retains only in-frame clones and omits some. The repertoire holds a few million clones, with 93% as singletons. The naive CD8 population came from CD45RO-negative cells selected for CCR7, without terminally differentiated effector memory CD45RA+ cells. Sequenced material: naive CD8+ T cells from PBMCs. The receptors were gathered from a man between 18 and 29 years old in good health. Some clones in this sample may be carry-over from other donors' samples.

This clone was seen a single time. The chain recombines TRBV7-8 with TRBJ1-1, with 8 bases lining up with TRBD1. V was pared by 8 bases and J by 6 bases, with 17 bases of the junction left unmatched. This CDR3 spans 16 amino acids. The germline V gene encodes CDR1 SGHVS and CDR2 FQNEAQ. Here the CDR3 reads CASWDRSYTGPAEAFF. Here the CDR3 DNA reads TGTGCCAGCTGGGACAGGAGTTACACGGGACCCGCTGAAGCTTTCTTT.

The CDR3 DNA sequence: TGTGCCAGCAGGGGCAACCGGGATACGCAGTATTTT. Amino acids: CASRGNRDTQYF. This chain links TRBV9 with TRBJ2-3; D is uncertain. The CDR3 length is 12 residues. CDR1 is SGDLS, CDR2 YYNGEE, per germline. V was cut by 5 bases and J by 6 bases, with 10 bases left in between.

The V gene is TRBV27, the J gene TRBJ2-3; D call uncertain. In germline, CDR1 is MNHEY, CDR2 SMNVEV (reference sequence). CDR3 length: 15 amino acids. Trimming took 6 bases from V and 4 from J, leaving 17 bases between them. As DNA, the CDR3 is TGTGCCAGCAGCTCAATCATCGCCGGCCCAGATACGCAGTATTTT. Amino acids: CASSSIIAGPDTQYF.

This rearrangement joins TRBV6-6 to TRBJ2-1; perhaps TRBD2 as D (6 bases). CDR1 is MNHNY and CDR2 is SVGAGI in the germline V gene (reference sequence). Between the trimmed V and J ends, which lost 0 bases and 10 bases, there was a span of 16 bases. This CDR3 has 15 amino acids. The CDR3: CASSYSRTLGGEQFF. DNA for the CDR3: TGTGCCAGCAGTTACTCTCGGACACTGGGGGGAGAGCAGTTCTTC.

The chain carries TRBV5-8 and TRBJ2-1, with 8 bases lining up with TRBD1. Germline trimming cut 3 bases from V and 7 bases from J; bases unmatched to any gene: 9. The germline V gene encodes CDR1 SGHTS and CDR2 YDEGEE. The CDR3 sequence is 15 residues long. CDR3 residues: CASSYTTGAGNEQFF. For the CDR3, the DNA is TGTGCCAGCAGCTACACGACAGGGGCCGGGAATGAGCAGTTCTTC.

The rearrangement joins TRBV7-8 to TRBJ1-2; 7 bases are shared with TRBD1. J gave up 3 bases and V 1 base, and 8 bases lay outside the gene matches. The CDR3 extends over 16 amino acids. CDR1 is SGHVS, CDR2 FQNEAQ, per germline. The CDR3 DNA reads as TGTGCCAGCAGCTTAGTCTCGGGGACAGACTACTATGGCTACACCTTC. Translated: CASSLVSGTDYYGYTF.

The chain employs TRBV6-1 and TRBJ2-7; possibly TRBD2 for D (5 bases). CDR3 length: 13 amino acids. The germline gives CDR1 MNHNS, CDR2 SASEGT. Trimming removed 5 bases at V and 2 bases at J, with 10 bases between. The CDR3 region has the DNA TGTGCCAGCAGTACCGGGATGACCTACGAGCAGTACTTC. Translated: CASSTGMTYEQYF.

Only a few counts were recorded for this clone. The rearrangement links TRBV14 to TRBJ2-1; a weak D match, TRBD1 (6 bases). V was cut by 1 base and J by 6 bases, with 16 bases left in between. The germline gives CDR1 SGHDN, CDR2 FVKESK. This CDR3 is 16 amino acids long. The CDR3 DNA follows: TGTGCCAGCAGCCAAGGGAACAGGGTTCGGCTCAATGAGCAGTTCTTC. Residues: CASSQGNRVRLNEQFF.

This chain links TRBV27 with TRBJ2-2, with 11 bases identical to TRBD1. The CDR3 has 15 amino acids. V shed 3 bases, J shed 6 bases, and the junction held 3 bases outside the gene matches. CDR1 MNHEY and CDR2 SMNVEV come from the germline V gene (reference sequence). CDR3 nucleotide sequence: TGTGCCAGCAGTTTCTTGGGACAGGGGGCCGGGGAGCTGTTTTTT. Its protein product is CASSFLGQGAGELFF.

This chain joins TRBV4-1 and TRBJ2-3, with TRBD2 matching 10 bases. The junction had 14 bases not matched to a gene; V was cut back by 2 bases and J by 6 bases. The CDR3 totals 18 residues. Germline loops: CDR1 MGHRA, CDR2 YSYEKL. This CDR3 is CASSQKGVLAGGWDTQYF. CDR3 DNA: TGCGCCAGCAGCCAAAAGGGGGTATTAGCGGGAGGTTGGGATACGCAGTATTTT.

V is TRBV6-1 and J is TRBJ2-1; D unresolved. This CDR3 has 15 residues. Germline V gene lookup returns CDR1 MNHNS and CDR2 SASEGT. Trimming pared 1 base from V and 8 bases from J, leaving 15 bases between. The CDR3 reads CASSEGITSHDEQFF. The CDR3 DNA follows: TGTGCCAGCAGTGAAGGGATCACGTCTCACGATGAGCAGTTCTTC.

The J gene is TRBJ1-2, the V gene TRBV9, with a tentative D call TRBD1 (6 bases). CDR3 length: 14 amino acids. The V gene lost 7 bases and the J gene lost 3 bases, with 16 bases spanning the gap. Per the germline V gene, CDR1 is SGDLS and CDR2 is YYNGEE. CDR3 nucleotide sequence: TGTGCCAGCTCCCCGGGGGCGGAGTACTATGGCTACACCTTC. Translated: CASSPGAEYYGYTF.

The V and J genes are TRBV28 and TRBJ1-1, with a weak D call TRBD1 (6 bases). V was cut by 3 bases and J by 3 bases, with 20 bases left in between. Germline V lookup: CDR1 MDHEN, CDR2 SYDVKM. The CDR3 has 17 amino acids. The CDR3 DNA reads as TGTGCCAGCAGTTTGGGGATACAGGGAAACTTTCACACTGAAGCTTTCTTT. It encodes CASSLGIQGNFHTEAFF.

The CDR3 DNA follows: TGCGCCAGCAAACCGAACGGGGTTATGAACACTGAAGCTTTCTTT. Protein sequence: CASKPNGVMNTEAFF. The gene calls are TRBV5-1 and TRBJ1-1; D unresolved. Trimming stripped 6 bases from V and 0 bases from J, with 15 bases between. Germline V CDR1 and CDR2: SGHRS, YFSETQ. There are 15 residues in the CDR3.

This clone was observed a handful of times. This chain uses TRBV5-1 with TRBJ2-1, with 8 bases that match TRBD2. The V segment lost 1 base and the J segment 5 bases; nucleotides outside the gene matches: 5. The CDR3 extends over 15 amino acids. The V gene's germline CDR1 is SGHRS and CDR2 YFSETQ. The CDR3 is CASSLTGGLDNEQFF. For the CDR3, the DNA is TGCGCCAGCAGCTTGACGGGAGGGTTGGACAATGAGCAGTTCTTC.

This chain joins TRBV28 and TRBJ1-5; perhaps TRBD1 as D (6 bases). V was trimmed by 1 base and J by 5 bases, leaving 21 bases between them. Germline CDR1 reads MDHEN; CDR2 reads SYDVKM. The CDR3 has 18 residues. CDR3 protein: CASSLLGGGSVPYQPQHF. The CDR3 bases are TGTGCCAGCAGTTTATTAGGGGGGGGCAGTGTCCCGTATCAGCCCCAGCATTTT.

The gene calls are TRBV28 and TRBJ1-2; the match to TRBD1 covers 9 bases. CDR1 and CDR2 from the germline V gene are MDHEN and SYDVKM. V dropped 1 base and J dropped 3; count of bases not matched to a gene: 9. The CDR3 is 17 residues long. The CDR3 DNA reads as TGTGCCAGCAGTTTATTTTGGGACAGGGAGACATACTATGGCTACACCTTC. It specifies CASSLFWDRETYYGYTF.